This TCR beta chain was captured by sequencing in a study of long-term antiretroviral therapy in people with HIV. The libraries were made with immunoSEQ v3.0 at survey level. Sequencing was directed toward about 40,000-50,000 T-cell genomes in each sample. The data were produced by immunoSEQ multiplex PCR, yet TCRdb's version contains in-frame clones alone and is incomplete. The profile shows roughly 18,000 clones, around 80% of them singletons. The length of the CDR3 is 11 residues. The V end lost 1 base, the J end lost 4 bases, and 0 bases lay between the germline ends. Germline CDR1 is SGHTS and CDR2 is YDEGEE.

The sample consisted of unsorted PBMCs, taken 2.9 years after starting antiretroviral therapy. The receptor was isolated from a woman aged 25-40 years with HIV. V gene TRBV5-8 combines with J gene TRBJ2-1; D remains ambiguous. The CDR3 loop reads CASSLYNEQFF. CDR3 nucleotide sequence: TGTGCCAGCAGCTTGTACAATGAGCAGTTCTTC.